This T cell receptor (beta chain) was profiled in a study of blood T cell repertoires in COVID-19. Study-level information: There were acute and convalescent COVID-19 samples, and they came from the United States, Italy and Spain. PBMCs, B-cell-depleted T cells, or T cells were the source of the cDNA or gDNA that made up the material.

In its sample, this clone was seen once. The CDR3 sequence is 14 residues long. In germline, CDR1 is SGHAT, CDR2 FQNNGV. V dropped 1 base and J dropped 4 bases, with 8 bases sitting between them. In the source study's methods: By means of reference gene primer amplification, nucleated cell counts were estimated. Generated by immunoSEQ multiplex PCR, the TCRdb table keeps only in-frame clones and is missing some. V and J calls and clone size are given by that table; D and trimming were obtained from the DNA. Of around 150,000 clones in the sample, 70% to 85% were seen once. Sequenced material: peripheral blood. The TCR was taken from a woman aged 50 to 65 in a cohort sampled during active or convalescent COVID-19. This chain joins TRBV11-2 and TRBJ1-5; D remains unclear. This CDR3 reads CASSLVPGNQPQHF. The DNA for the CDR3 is TGTGCCAGCAGCTTAGTTCCGGGAAATCAGCCCCAGCATTTT.